The 25 T cell receptor beta chains below were found in one sample sequenced in a study of blood T cells in healthy people across ages. Sample-barcoded 5' priming and a J-beta primer mix drove a second PCR of roughly 7 to 11 cycles. TCRdb processed the 5' RACE reads anew with MiXCR; each CDR3 protein has one entry. This sample has 1.5 million to 1.8 million distinct CDR3 sequences, with roughly two fifths found just once. Specimen: blood. The receptors come from a woman under 30 in good health.

This sequence joins TRBV6-2 or TRBV6-3 and TRBJ1-5; D call uncertain. Per germline, CDR1 MNHEY and CDR2 SVGEGT. V lost 2 bases to trimming and J lost 9 bases, with 8 bases between them. CDR3 length equals 12 residues. The CDR3 coding sequence is TGTGCCAGCAGTTACGATGTTCGGCCCCAGCATTTT. It specifies CASSYDVRPQHF.

There are a few counts of this clonotype. The V and J genes are TRBV19 and TRBJ2-6, with TRBD2 matching over 11 bases. CDR1 is LNHDA and CDR2 is SQIVND in the germline V gene (reference sequence). The CDR3 extends over 18 amino acids. The trim removed 3 bases at V and 3 bases at J, leaving 7 bases unmatched. As DNA, the CDR3 is TGTGCCAGTAGTATCGGGCTAGCGGGAGGTCATGGGGCCAACGTCCTGACTTTC. Protein: CASSIGLAGGHGANVLTF. Together with reference TRBV19 and TRBJ2-6, the CDR3 gives the full variable domain: DGGITQSPKYLFRKEGQNVTLSCEQNLNHDAMYWYRQDPGQGLRLIYYSQIVNDFQKGDIAEGYSVSREKKESFPLTVTSAQKNPTAFYLCASSIGLAGGHGANVLTFGAGSRLTVL.

The genes are TRBV20-1 and TRBJ2-3; 9 nucleotides match TRBD1. Germline-derived CDR1 and CDR2 are DFQATT and SNEGSKA (reference sequence). The CDR3 extends over 14 amino acids. The V gene end was trimmed by 6 bases and the J gene end by 2 bases; junction bases not matched to a gene: 6. This CDR3 is CSAGGTGYTDTQYF. The CDR3 DNA follows: TGCAGTGCGGGGGGGACAGGGTACACAGATACGCAGTATTTT.

The chain employs TRBV29-1 and TRBJ2-1; 10 bases are shared with TRBD1. CDR1 and CDR2 from the germline V gene are SQVTM and ANQGSEA. The V gene end was trimmed by 6 bases and the J gene end by 2 bases; junction bases not matched to a gene: 7. There are 15 residues in the CDR3. The CDR3 DNA reads as TGCAGCGTGGGGGTGGGGACAGGGGCCTACAATGAGCAGTTCTTC. This sequence encodes CSVGVGTGAYNEQFF.

Turning to this clonotype: The junction departs from the called germline gene at one end, perhaps through a read error. The V call is TRBV11-2, the J call TRBJ1-6, with D possibly TRBD1 on 6 matching bases. CDR1 and CDR2 (germline): SGHAT, FQNNGV. This CDR3 is 16 amino acids long. CDR3 region: CASSLVPQGRNSPPHF. DNA for the CDR3: TGTGCCAGCAGCTTAGTCCCCCAGGGGAGAAATTCACCCCCCCACTTT.

V is TRBV6-2 or TRBV6-3 and J is TRBJ1-4; tentative D call: TRBD1 (6 bases). The germline gives CDR1 MNHEY, CDR2 SVGEGT. Trimming stripped 4 bases from V and 8 bases from J, with 17 bases between. CDR3 size: 15 residues. DNA for the CDR3: TGTGCCAGCAGTTTCACAGGGTCACCGGCAGAAAAACTGTTTTTT. Its protein is CASSFTGSPAEKLFF.

The J gene is TRBJ2-2, the V gene TRBV7-2; D is undetermined. The CDR3 consists of 14 residues. With 1 base removed from V and 6 bases from J, the gap between germline ends came to 9 bases. Germline lookup yields CDR1 SGHTA and CDR2 FQGNSA. The CDR3 reads CASSLVQLAGELFF. The CDR3 DNA reads TGTGCCAGCAGCTTAGTACAATTGGCCGGGGAGCTGTTTTTT.

This clonotype was picked up a small number of times. The rearrangement uses TRBV5-1 and TRBJ1-1; TRBD1 might be the D (6 bases). V gave up 0 bases and J gave up 10 bases, with 13 bases separating them. From germline, CDR1 is SGHRS and CDR2 YFSETQ. The CDR3 is 13 amino acids. The CDR3 DNA reads TGCGCCAGCAGCTTGGAGGCAGGGGTCCGAGCTTTCTTT. This gives the protein CASSLEAGVRAFF.

In its sample, this clonotype was seen once. The chain employs TRBV28 and TRBJ1-5, with D possibly matching TRBD1 (5 bases). Germline-derived CDR1 and CDR2 are MDHEN and SYDVKM. Between the trimmed V and J ends, which lost 3 bases and 3 bases, there was a span of 12 bases. CDR3 length: 15 residues. The CDR3 coding sequence is TGTGCCAGCAGTTTTACAGGTACTAACAATCAGCCCCAGCATTTT. Its translation: CASSFTGTNNQPQHF.

The gene calls are TRBV24-1 and TRBJ2-6; no clear D gene. From germline, CDR1 is KGHDR and CDR2 SFDVKD. Trimming shortened V by 5 bases and J by 4 bases, and 11 bases separated the two germline ends. The CDR3 is 15 amino acids. Here the CDR3 reads CATSGPGAGANVLTF. CDR3 bases: TGTGCCACCAGTGGCCCGGGTGCCGGGGCCAACGTCCTGACTTTC.

The chain has TRBV11-3 and TRBJ2-1; 7 bases fit TRBD1. V lost 1 base, J lost 6 bases, and 3 bases stayed unmatched. Germline-derived CDR1 and CDR2 are SGHNT and YENEEA. The CDR3 loop spans 14 amino acids. The CDR3 sequence: CASSLGGTVNEQFF. CDR3 in DNA: TGTGCCAGCAGCTTAGGGGGGACAGTCAATGAGCAGTTCTTC.

The chain carries TRBV9 and TRBJ1-5, with TRBD1 matching 8 bases. This CDR3 is built from 15 residues. CDR1 is SGDLS and CDR2 is YYNGEE in the germline V gene. V was clipped by 0 bases and J by 3 bases; unmatched bases: 2. The CDR3 is CASSVGQGFNQPQHF. CDR3 DNA: TGTGCCAGCAGCGTAGGACAGGGGTTCAATCAGCCCCAGCATTTT.

The genes are TRBV7-9 and TRBJ1-2, with unresolved D. The CDR3 spans 12 residues. V was shortened by 5 bases and J by 8 bases, with 12 bases between the two germline ends. CDR1 and CDR2 from the germline V gene are SEHNR and FQNEAQ (reference sequence). The CDR3 nucleotides read TGTGCCAGCAGCCCCGTAGTGTACGGCTACACCTTC. As protein: CASSPVVYGYTF.

This chain links TRBV13 with TRBJ1-6; a possible D gene is TRBD1 (5 bases). V was pared by 3 bases and J by 10 bases, with 16 bases between. Germline V lookup: CDR1 PRHDT, CDR2 FYEKMQ (reference sequence). The CDR3 sequence is 15 residues long. DNA of the CDR3: TGTGCCAGCAGCTTTTTTGCCAGGGCTGAATCACCCCTCCACTTT. It yields the protein CASSFFARAESPLHF.

This clonotype showed up just a few times. V usage is TRBV24-1 and J usage is TRBJ1-2, with unresolved D. Germline CDR1 and CDR2: KGHDR and SFDVKD. The CDR3 is made up of 15 amino acids. Trimming took off 3 bases at V and 1 base at J, with 11 bases between the two ends. CDR3 nucleotides: TGTGCCACCAGTGATCCTAGGACGGATAACTATGGCTACACCTTC. It encodes CATSDPRTDNYGYTF.

V gene TRBV28 combines with J gene TRBJ2-1; D is ambiguous. With 3 bases removed from V and 1 base from J, the gap between germline ends came to 10 bases. In germline, CDR1 is MDHEN, CDR2 SYDVKM. There are 15 residues in the CDR3. CDR3 sequence (DNA): TGTGCCAGCAGTTTGTATGAGGCGTCCTACAATGAGCAGTTCTTC. Translation: CASSLYEASYNEQFF.

This clonotype turned up a few times. The chain combines TRBV29-1 with TRBJ2-5; 7 bases agree with TRBD1. The germline V gene has CDR1 SQVTM and CDR2 ANQGSEA. The CDR3 covers 14 residues. CDR3 nucleotides: TGCTCAAGCATGACAGGGCCCACCCAAGAGACCCAGTACTTC. Amino acids: CSSMTGPTQETQYF.

This chain links TRBV10-3 with TRBJ2-7, with D perhaps matching TRBD1 or TRBD2 (5 bases each). The CDR3 extends over 13 amino acids. V gave up 3 bases and J gave up 6 bases, with 12 bases separating them. Per the germline V gene, CDR1 is ENHRY and CDR2 is SYGVKD. The CDR3 reads CAISDGDGLEQYF. CDR3 sequence (DNA): TGTGCCATCAGTGACGGGGACGGCCTCGAGCAGTACTTC.

There are a few counts of this clonotype. The V and J genes are TRBV6-1 and TRBJ1-2; D may be TRBD1 (5 bases). V shed 2 bases and J shed 6 bases, with 13 bases lying between them. Per germline, CDR1 MNHNS and CDR2 SASEGT. CDR3 length equals 14 residues. The CDR3 DNA reads as TGTGCCAGCAGTGAACAAGGGACCATCCATGGCTACACCTTC. It is translated as CASSEQGTIHGYTF.

A remark on this clonotype: A much bigger clone sits one base away, suggesting this may be a read error. CDR3 region: CASSFRSSYNSPLHF. CDR3 in DNA: TGTGCCAGCAGTTTCAGGAGCTCCTATAATTCACCCCTCCACTTT. V gene TRBV28 combines with J gene TRBJ1-6; D uncertain. The CDR3 is 15 amino acids. Trimming left V 3 bases short and J 0 bases short, with 6 bases between. CDR1 MDHEN and CDR2 SYDVKM come from the germline V gene. Using reference TRBV28 and TRBJ1-6 for the parts outside the CDR3, the full variable domain is DVKVTQSSRYLVKRTGEKVFLECVQDMDHENMFWYRQDPGLGLRLIYFSYDVKMKEKGDIPEGYSVSREKKERFSLILESASTNQTSMYLCASSFRSSYNSPLHFGNGTRLTVT.

The CDR3 DNA follows: TGTGCCAGCAGTCCCCGGGACAGAGCGCATTGTGGCTACACCTTC. Its protein is CASSPRDRAHCGYTF. The chain links TRBV6-6 to TRBJ1-2; TRBD1 matches 7 bases. The germline V gene encodes CDR1 MNHNY and CDR2 SVGAGI (reference sequence). The CDR3 contains 15 residues. J lost 7 bases, V lost 5 bases, and 13 bases had no gene match.

With respect to this clonotype: Its ends do not fully match the called genes, so a read error is possible. The chain links TRBV7-8 to TRBJ2-5; 14 bases match TRBD2. Germline-derived CDR1 and CDR2 are SGHVS and FQNEAQ. CDR3 length equals 16 residues. This CDR3 is CASSLAGTSGGGTQYF. CDR3 nucleotide sequence: TGTGCCAGCAGCCTAGCAGGGACTAGCGGGGGTGGGACCCAGTACTTC.

This clonotype was observed once. CDR3 region: CSAATGQGQETQYF. For the CDR3, the DNA is TGCAGTGCTGCCACGGGACAGGGGCAAGAGACCCAGTACTTC. The gene calls are TRBV20-1 and TRBJ2-5, with 10 nucleotides matching TRBD1. The ends lost 5 bases at V and 2 bases at J; junction bases unmatched: 5. Looked up from germline, CDR1 is DFQATT and CDR2 is SNEGSKA (reference sequence). CDR3 length equals 14 residues.

This clonotype was found a few times. The V and J genes are TRBV3-1 and TRBJ2-7; the D gene is possibly TRBD2 (6 bases). Trimming took 6 bases from V and 9 from J, leaving 12 bases between them. Germline V gives CDR1 LGHDT, CDR2 YNNKEL (reference sequence). The CDR3 extends over 11 amino acids. The CDR3 DNA reads TGTGCCAGCAGGGCGGGGTCCGTGCAGTACTTC. This encodes CASRAGSVQYF.

The chain has TRBV20-1 and TRBJ2-4; tentative D call: TRBD1 (5 bases). Germline V gene sequence: CDR1 DFQATT, CDR2 SNEGSKA (reference sequence). CDR3 length: 12 residues. The V end was cut by 4 bases, the J end by 4 bases, with 8 bases between. In DNA form, the CDR3 reads TGCAGTGCTATACCAGGGAAAAACATTCAGTACTTC. Protein: CSAIPGKNIQYF.